This note documents a single TCR beta chain sequence. Its specific antigen is unknown. There are no base qualities to consult, and no much larger clone falls within one base. The sample belongs to a study of human T cells and chemical hapten exposure (TCRdb year 2021). In terms of the full investigation: For sensitization, 2% DPC in acetone was applied to a 2 cm by 2 cm area of upper inner arm skin. Peripheral blood TCR repertoire changes were tracked in vivo in alopecia patients during primary and secondary sensitization to the hapten diphenylcyclopropenone (DPC). Libraries were pooled for sequencing, and per-sample TCR yields varied mainly because of small differences in library volumes within the pool. Patch testing on the upper back used Finn chambers containing 0.01% DPC, with scoring done after 6 days according to International Contact Dermatitis Research Group standards. Patients additionally received weekly therapeutic DPC doses to the scalp throughout the roughly 25-week study period. For TCR sequencing, blood came from 25 to 35 alopecia patients at anywhere from one to four time points (pre-sensitization, 2, 6 and 24 weeks). Most of the patients in the cohort were female, and the cohort covered alopecia areata with under or over 50% scalp involvement, alopecia totalis and alopecia universalis. Blood samples were taken from patients before sensitization (week 0) and then at 2, 6 and about 24 weeks after DPC sensitization. The investigation overall reported the following: Repeated subsampling changed both the strength of the expansion versus patch-test correlation and the threshold at which that correlation became significant. The number of TCRs above 1 in 1000 frequency did not change with DPC sensitization; there was no evidence of global repertoire structure alterations. Significantly more large CDR3 similarity clusters were formed by expanded TCRs than by pre-sensitization or healthy control sets, consistent with antigen-driven responses. Alopecia, a presumed autoimmune disease, was present in all patients, so the immune response of the patients might differ from that of healthy individuals. A positive correlation was found between the number of PT1 expanded TCRs and patch test score, with significance reached at thresholds 8, 16 and 32 but not 4.

Reading the label with the study, this specimen's time point is: patch test 1, 2 weeks after DPC sensitization. The sample's treatment or condition label, decoded: therapeutic diphenylcyclopropenone sensitization with weekly scalp DPC. At every patch-test visit, the blood draw took place before the patch test was put on. To be eligible, patients had to be aged 18 to 70, diagnosed with alopecia and judged suitable for DPC therapy, while pregnant patients were excluded. Unfractionated whole blood was collected in Tempus Blood RNA tubes, and total RNA was extracted from that blood. The receptor library was made with RACE. Instrument on record: NextSeq 500. During library preparation, unique molecular identifiers were attached to individual cDNA molecules so that TCRs could be counted quantitatively and reproducibly. Both TCR alpha and TCR beta chains were sequenced from each blood RNA sample. From the authors' description of their analysis: Samples had a median of roughly 100,000 TCRs, with a range from roughly 20,000 to 690,600. V, J and CDR3 annotation of the TCR reads was carried out using the Decombinator software suite. To make PS versus PT1 abundance plots, every sample was subsampled to the same number of TCRs (28,000). Expanded TCRs were defined as absent before sensitization and observed at least eight times at the 2-week time point. The public reads were run again by TCRdb, first through fastp at Q25 and then through MiXCR, and only productive beta chains were kept. When rows share a CDR3 protein, they turn into one entry using the most common DNA and genes. Here the V and J calls rest on TCRdb's processing, not on the authors' analysis. This sample gives 300,000 to 450,000 distinct CDR3 sequences in total; more than 4.5% of them show up just once. Of the sample, 2% to 2.5% is held by the ten largest clones.

The sample consisted of whole blood, taken in connection with sensitization to the hapten diphenylcyclopropenone (DPC). This clonotype was sampled from a woman aged 50 to 65 with alopecia areata. Some clones in this sample may be carry-over from other donors' samples.

In nucleotides, the sequence is TGTGCCAGCAGTACCCCAGACAGGGGTTCCGCTGAAGCTTTCTTT. Translated, this gives CASSTPDRGSAEAFF. The chain is encoded by TRBV28 joined to TRBJ1-1; 8 bases in between match TRBD1. The CDR3 sequence holds 15 residues, the cysteine and phenylalanine included. Just the 45-base CDR3 DNA is kept, in frame starting at base 1. For this chain, trimming is 5 bases at the V end and 6 bases at the J end, and the number of junction bases without a gene match is 11. CDR1 and CDR2 are drawn from the germline V gene: MDHEN, SYDVKM.